The entry below describes one T cell receptor beta chain. Its antigen is unidentified. The source material, RNA transcripts, was used to amplify TCR beta CDR3 regions. HTBI primers drove first-round RT-PCR of the TCR CDR3. TCRdb re-derived calls from the multiplex PCR reads in MiXCR, one entry per CDR3 protein. The sample includes some 510,000 distinct CDR3 sequences, about 45% of them seen just once. This record comes from a study of T cells in Graves' hyperthyroidism and ophthalmopathy. Study results and limitations: A 13 V-J signature model discriminated ophthalmopathy versus stable hyperthyroidism. In the blood, most expanded thyroid clonotypes above 0.001 appeared as well.

Stable disease denoted Graves' hyperthyroidism without ophthalmopathy progression within 18 months. Diagnoses were established using clinical symptoms, serum thyroxine and TRAb, thyroid ultrasound and orbital computed tomography. The CDR3 consists of 11 residues. Germline V gives CDR1 SNHLY, CDR2 FYNNEI. V lost 4 bases, J lost 8 bases, and 8 bases lay in between. The sequenced sample consisted of peripheral blood or thyroid tissue (not recorded which). The chain is built from TRBV2 and TRBJ1-2, with unresolved D. This TCR was sampled from a woman aged 18-30 years with Graves' hyperthyroidism. The CDR3, as DNA: TGTGCCAGCAGTGGGTACGGAGGCTACACCTTC. It specifies CASSGYGGYTF.